Following are 5 T cell receptor beta chains from one sample sequenced in a study of blood T cell repertoires in COVID-19. Only in-frame clones appear in the TCRdb table, and some are missing; sequencing was by immunoSEQ multiplex PCR. The table has roughly 440,000 clones, around 88% seen once. Sequencing was performed on peripheral blood. The source is a woman in her fifties or sixties with COVID-19, enrolled during active disease.

V is TRBV9 and J is TRBJ2-3; D is unclear. V was shortened by 0 bases and J by 3 bases, with 5 bases between the two germline ends. This CDR3 has 13 amino acids. Germline CDR1 reads SGDLS; CDR2 reads YYNGEE. The CDR3 DNA reads TGTGCCAGCAGCGTAGATCGGACAGATACGCAGTATTTT. Its protein product is CASSVDRTDTQYF.

The chain couples TRBV7-9 to TRBJ2-3; 8 bases are shared with TRBD2. This CDR3 contains 14 residues. Trimming removed 5 bases from V and 7 bases from J; junction bases left unmatched: 8. Germline CDR1 SEHNR, CDR2 FQNEAQ (reference sequence). CDR3 loop: CASSPVAGGHTQYF. The DNA of the CDR3 is TGTGCCAGCAGCCCCGTTGCGGGGGGCCATACGCAGTATTTT.

This clone appeared a single time. The CDR3 is CASSLTSNSGGTDTQYF. Here the CDR3 DNA reads TGTGCCAGCAGCTTAACGAGTAATAGCGGGGGCACAGATACGCAGTATTTT. The rearrangement uses TRBV7-3 and TRBJ2-3; TRBD2 aligns across 8 bases. Germline CDR1 is SGHTA and CDR2 is FQGTGA. J gave up 1 base and V 0 bases, and 6 bases lay outside the gene matches. CDR3 length equals 17 residues.

This clone appeared a single time. The chain couples TRBV28 to TRBJ1-5; D is unclear. The V end lost 11 bases, the J end lost 0 bases, and 14 bases lay between the germline ends. This CDR3 has 14 residues. Germline V gives CDR1 MDHEN, CDR2 SYDVKM. CDR3: CASTSAVSNQPQHF. The DNA for the CDR3 is TGTGCCTCAACATCGGCGGTTAGCAATCAGCCCCAGCATTTT.

This chain joins TRBV7-9 and TRBJ1-4; a possible D gene is TRBD1 (5 bases). From germline, CDR1 is SEHNR and CDR2 FQNEAQ (reference sequence). The V end was cut by 2 bases, the J end by 7 bases, with 11 bases between. The CDR3 is 14 amino acids. The chain's CDR3 is CASSLNLGGEKLFF. The CDR3 DNA follows: TGTGCCAGCAGCTTAAATCTGGGGGGTGAAAAACTGTTTTTT.